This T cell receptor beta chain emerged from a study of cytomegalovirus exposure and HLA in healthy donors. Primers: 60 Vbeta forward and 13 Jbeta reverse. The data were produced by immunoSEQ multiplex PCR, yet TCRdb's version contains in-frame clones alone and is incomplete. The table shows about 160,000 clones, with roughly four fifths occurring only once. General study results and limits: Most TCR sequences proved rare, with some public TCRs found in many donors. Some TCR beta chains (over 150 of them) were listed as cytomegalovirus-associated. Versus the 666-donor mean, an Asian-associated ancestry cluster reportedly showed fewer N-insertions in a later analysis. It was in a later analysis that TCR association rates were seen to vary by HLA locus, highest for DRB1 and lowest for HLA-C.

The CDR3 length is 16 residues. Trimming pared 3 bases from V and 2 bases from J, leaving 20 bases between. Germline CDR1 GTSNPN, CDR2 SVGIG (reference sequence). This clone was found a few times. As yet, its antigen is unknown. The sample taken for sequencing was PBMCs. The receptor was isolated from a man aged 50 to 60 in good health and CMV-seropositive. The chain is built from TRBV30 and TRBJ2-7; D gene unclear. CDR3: CAWSISTLARPYEQYF. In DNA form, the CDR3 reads TGTGCCTGGAGCATTTCAACCTTAGCTAGGCCCTACGAGCAGTACTTC.